This TCR beta chain comes out of a study of blood T cell repertoires in COVID-19. For the study at large: From T cells, B-cell-depleted T cells, or PBMCs came the material, which was cDNA or gDNA.

Germline lookup yields CDR1 SEHNR and CDR2 FQNEAQ (reference sequence). This CDR3 is built from 14 residues. J was trimmed by 7 bases and V by 6 bases; bases with no gene match: 8. Authors' processing steps: Estimated nucleated cell counts came from reference gene primer amplification. The table came from immunoSEQ multiplex PCR; TCRdb's copy has only in-frame clones and leaves some out. Clonal size and the V and J genes are those of that table, whereas D and trimming came from the DNA. Seen here are tens of thousands of clones, about 91% observed once, and the top ten hold under 2.5%. The chain combines TRBV7-9 with TRBJ1-2; 10 bases fit TRBD1. The source of this sequence is a man aged 50 or older with active COVID-19. The specimen sequenced was peripheral blood. The CDR3 region is CASRGPGQGSGYTF. The CDR3 nucleotides read TGTGCCAGCAGAGGTCCGGGACAGGGGTCTGGCTACACCTTC.